This TCR beta chain was found in a study of shared clonotypes between healthy human individuals. Study-level results: Clonotype sharing among donors was expected to depend on sequencing depth.

The germline V gene has CDR1 SGHRS and CDR2 YFSETQ. V shed 0 bases and J shed 10 bases, with 14 bases lying between them. This CDR3 region has 15 residues. CD4+ cells yielded CD45RA+ naive and CD45RA-negative memory subsets. Comments on this clone: Its antigen is not identified.

Sorted-subset replicate PCRs used approximately 190 ng of genomic DNA. This amount corresponded to approximately 30,000 T cell genomes. Sequencing was performed with immunoSEQ multiplex PCR; in TCRdb, only in-frame clones are kept and a portion is missing. The data contain about 600,000 clones, approximately 97% of them seen just once; the ten biggest clones take up around 0.057%. Sequencing was performed on naive CD4+ T cells sorted from blood. Documented subset: CD45RA+ positively selected. This chain uses TRBV5-1 with TRBJ1-6; D is ambiguous. This TCR was recovered from a woman between 25 and 40 years old in good health. The CDR3 region is CASSLDQTSRSPLHF. DNA for the CDR3: TGCGCCAGCAGCTTGGACCAGACATCGAGGTCACCCCTCCACTTT.